This T cell receptor beta chain was recorded in a study of T cells after yellow fever vaccination. This clonotype was found a few times. TCRdb itself ran the 5' RACE reads through MiXCR, one entry per CDR3 protein. The table shows a few hundred thousand distinct CDR3 sequences, with roughly 6.2% occurring only once. The germline V gene encodes CDR1 MDHEN and CDR2 SYDVKM. Trimming pared 8 bases from V and 3 bases from J, leaving 10 bases between. This CDR3 is 13 amino acids long. The V call is TRBV28, the J call TRBJ2-2; maybe TRBD2 (5 bases). This TCR was sampled from a man aged 25 to 45 who received the YFV17D yellow fever vaccine. Specimen: CD4+ T cells sorted from PBMCs, collected on the day of the yellow fever booster vaccination. CDR3 DNA: TGTGCCAGCGACTCGCGGGACACCGGGGAGCTGTTTTTT. Translated, it gives CASDSRDTGELFF.